The present T cell receptor (beta chain) was sequenced within a study of T-cell memory formation after mild COVID-19. Study-level points and caveats: Memory from before infection featured some responding clones, which suggests cross-reactive memory joined. Most CD4+ clones that shrank were in CM and EM, while CD8+ ones turned up in EMRA.

With constant-segment primers, 5'RACE yielded cDNA libraries of TCR alpha and TCR beta that carried sample barcodes and UMIs. TCRdb re-called the 5' RACE reads with MiXCR, one entry per CDR3 protein. The top ten clones hold 20% to 25% of a sample with roughly 400,000 distinct CDR3 sequences, roughly 17% of them seen once. V gave up 0 bases and J gave up 8 bases, with 17 bases separating them. Per the germline V gene, CDR1 is MGHRA and CDR2 is YSYEKL. CDR3 length: 16 amino acids. The sample holds a few counts of this clonotype. What it binds is not known. The gene calls are TRBV4-1 and TRBJ2-1; a weak D match, TRBD2 (7 bases). The source is a man aged 18 to 29 who had mild COVID-19 (a few samples of this study predate the infection). Cell type and time point are not known. The sequencing input was PBMCs or a T cell subset sorted from them (not recorded which). CDR3 residues: CASSQDRRGLAHEQFF. Here the CDR3 DNA reads TGCGCCAGCAGCCAAGATCGGCGGGGGCTCGCCCATGAGCAGTTCTTC.